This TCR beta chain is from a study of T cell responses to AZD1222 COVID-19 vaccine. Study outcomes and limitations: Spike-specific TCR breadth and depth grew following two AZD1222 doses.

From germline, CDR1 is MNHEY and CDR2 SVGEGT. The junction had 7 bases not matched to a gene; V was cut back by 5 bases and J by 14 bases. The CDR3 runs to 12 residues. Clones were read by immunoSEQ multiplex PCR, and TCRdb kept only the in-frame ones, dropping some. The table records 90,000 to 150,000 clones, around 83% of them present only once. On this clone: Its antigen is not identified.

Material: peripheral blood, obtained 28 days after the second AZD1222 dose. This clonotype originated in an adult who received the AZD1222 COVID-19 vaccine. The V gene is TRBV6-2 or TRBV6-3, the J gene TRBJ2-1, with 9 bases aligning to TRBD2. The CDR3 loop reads CASSTGLAMEFF. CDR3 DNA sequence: TGTGCCAGCAGTACGGGACTAGCTATGGAGTTCTTC.